Reported below is one T cell receptor (beta chain). Its antigen remains unknown. This record belongs to a study of CD8 T cells in Susac syndrome. Study conclusions and caveats: By the study's own acknowledgment, its TCR sequencing and HLA analysis included relatively few individuals.

Reverse transcription of about 0.45 to 1 ug RNA was performed with random hexamers. Across 54 Vbeta and 13 Jbeta, immunoSEQ multiplex PCR amplified TCR beta CDR3. TCRdb independently ran MiXCR on the immunoSEQ multiplex PCR reads; one entry per CDR3 protein. The repertoire holds about 64,000 distinct CDR3 sequences, with approximately 93% as singletons. Germline V gene sequence: CDR1 MNHEY, CDR2 SMNVEV (reference sequence). The CDR3 sequence is 14 residues long. V dropped 5 bases and J dropped 1 base, with 11 bases sitting between them. The specimen was CD8+ T cells from PBMCs. This TCR derives from a human donor with multiple sclerosis. V is TRBV27 and J is TRBJ1-1; D gene uncertain. The CDR3 sequence is CASSPDGRNTEAFF. For the CDR3, the DNA is TGTGCCAGCAGTCCCGACGGCCGGAACACTGAAGCTTTCTTT.